A selection of T cell receptor beta chains follows, all from one sample in a study of T cells after yellow fever vaccination. Via MiXCR, TCRdb re-called the 5' RACE reads, giving one row per CDR3 protein. The sample shows over 200,000 distinct CDR3 sequences, around 6.7% of them seen only once. The starting material was CD4+ T cells sorted from PBMCs, obtained on the day of the yellow fever booster vaccination. Receptors originate from a man younger than 45 who received the YFV17D yellow fever vaccine. The conserved cysteine and the conserved F or W are not part of the CDR3 here. Clone size is shown for a subset of rows, as once, few, many or a class of expanded clone.

v_call	clone_size	cdr3_aa
TRBV29-1	many	SVGTGATEAF
TRBV2	few	AISGGRNEQF
TRBV12-3/TRBV12-4	few	ASSYIMGSGNTIY
TRBV20-1	many	SAPPRGRPYEQY
TRBV6-1	many	ASSRTGGLTPLH
TRBV7-3	NA	ASSFSGRAENFKF
TRBV5-1	NA	ASSRTVGKETQY
TRBV7-2	NA	ASSGPGKTQY
TRBV20-1	few	SVRLGVAGRQETQY
TRBV14	once	ASSKAGANVLT
TRBV20-1	few	SARGYTGELF
TRBV5-1	NA	ASSLASGRAYNEQF
TRBV12-3/TRBV12-4	many	ATTERYNSPLH
TRBV30	NA	AWKTLGGNTEAF
TRBV20-1	few	SASGLEREHEQY
TRBV14	few	ASSPVAGYGRVRYNEQF
TRBV12-3/TRBV12-4	many	ASRFADINNSPLH
TRBV19	few	ASCDVRGETQY
TRBV18	NA	ASSPDRVGTEAF
TRBV11-2	many	ASSLDRAGGRRRAKNIQY
TRBV4-3	few	ASSHPGQGETQY
TRBV7-2	many	ASTRSLETKNIQY